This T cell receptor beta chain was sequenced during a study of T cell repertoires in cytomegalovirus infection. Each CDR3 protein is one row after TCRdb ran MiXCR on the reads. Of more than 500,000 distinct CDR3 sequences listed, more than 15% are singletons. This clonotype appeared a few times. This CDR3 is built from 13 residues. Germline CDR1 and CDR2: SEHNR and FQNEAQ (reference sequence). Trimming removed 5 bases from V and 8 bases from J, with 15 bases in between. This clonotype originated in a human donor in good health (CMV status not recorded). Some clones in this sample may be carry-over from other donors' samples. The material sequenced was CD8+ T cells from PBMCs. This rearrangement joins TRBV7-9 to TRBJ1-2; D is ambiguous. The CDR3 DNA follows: TGTGCCAGCAGCCCCCTGACCTCTACAGGCTACACCTTC. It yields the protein CASSPLTSTGYTF.